The 18 T cell receptor beta chains presented below share a single source sample, sequenced in a study of T cells after yellow fever vaccination. TCRdb processed the 5' RACE reads anew with MiXCR; each CDR3 protein has one entry. The sample lists 300,000 or so distinct CDR3 sequences; 8% to 9.5% were seen once. The specimen comprised PBMCs, sampled around 45 days after the first yellow fever vaccination. All receptors come from a man aged 18 to 29 who received the YFV17D yellow fever vaccine.

The J gene is TRBJ2-7, the V gene TRBV4-2; the D is unclear. V was shortened by 0 bases and J by 3 bases, with 9 bases between the two germline ends. Germline V CDR1 and CDR2: LGHNA, YNFKEQ. The CDR3 totals 14 residues. The CDR3 region has the DNA TGTGCCAGCAGCCAAGAAGTAGCCGTCTACGAGCAGTACTTC. Encoded protein: CASSQEVAVYEQYF.

This chain uses TRBV7-3 with TRBJ2-3; D could derive from TRBD1 or TRBD2 (5 bases each). Trimming removed 2 bases at V and 7 bases at J, with 10 bases between. The CDR3 extends over 13 amino acids. Germline V gene sequence: CDR1 SGHTA, CDR2 FQGTGA. This CDR3 is CASSLVGEHTQYF. Written as DNA, the CDR3 is TGTGCCAGCAGCTTAGTGGGGGAACATACGCAGTATTTT.

The chain carries TRBV7-2 and TRBJ1-2; no firm D call. The CDR3 is 12 amino acids. The germline CDR1 and CDR2 sequences are SGHTA and FQGNSA. Between the trimmed V and J ends, which lost 8 bases and 4 bases, there was a span of 11 bases. Here the CDR3 reads CASGLRFYGYTF. CDR3 DNA: TGTGCCAGCGGATTAAGGTTCTATGGCTACACCTTC.

This clonotype was counted a few times. The chain couples TRBV6-2 or TRBV6-3 to TRBJ2-7; D is possibly TRBD2 (5 bases). The CDR3 length is 12 residues. Trimming removed 6 bases from V and 4 bases from J, with 10 bases in between. Germline CDR1 and CDR2: MNHEY and SVGEGT. In nucleotides, the CDR3 is TGTGCCAGCAGCCCCTCGGGGTACGAGCAGTACTTC. It yields the protein CASSPSGYEQYF.

This clonotype has just a few counts. The chain recombines TRBV30 with TRBJ2-7; tentatively, D is TRBD1 (5 bases). In germline, CDR1 is GTSNPN, CDR2 SVGIG (reference sequence). This CDR3 spans 13 amino acids. V was cut by 0 bases and J by 3 bases, with 9 bases left in between. DNA for the CDR3: TGTGCCTGGAGTGTAACAGGAAACTACGAGCAGTACTTC. It translates to CAWSVTGNYEQYF.

The chain uses TRBV27 and TRBJ1-5, with 7 bases fitting TRBD1. Looked up from germline, CDR1 is MNHEY and CDR2 is SMNVEV (reference sequence). The CDR3 contains 15 residues. The ends lost 5 bases at V and 7 bases at J; junction bases unmatched: 11. CDR3 sequence reads: CASSPRQGSRQPQHF. DNA for the CDR3: TGTGCCAGCAGTCCTCGACAGGGTTCACGCCAGCCCCAGCATTTT.

This chain joins TRBV28 and TRBJ2-7; perhaps TRBD1 as D (6 bases). V shed 8 bases and J shed 2 bases, with 13 bases lying between them. The CDR3 is 13 amino acids. Germline CDR1 reads MDHEN; CDR2 reads SYDVKM. CDR3 residues: CASGSQGPYEQYV. CDR3 nucleotides: TGTGCCAGCGGGTCACAGGGCCCCTACGAGCAGTACGTC.

This chain links TRBV7-9 with TRBJ2-6; 7 bases map to TRBD1. CDR3 length: 15 amino acids. The junction had 6 bases not matched to a gene; V was cut back by 6 bases and J by 4 bases. Germline CDR1 is SEHNR and CDR2 is FQNEAQ (reference sequence). CDR3 in DNA: TGTGCCAGCAGTAAAACAGGGGCCGGGGCCAACGTCCTGACTTTC. This sequence encodes CASSKTGAGANVLTF.

The chain carries TRBV19 and TRBJ2-2; D remains unclear. Germline CDR1 reads LNHDA; CDR2 reads SQIVND (reference sequence). Trimming left V 1 base short and J 5 bases short, with 11 bases between. The CDR3 consists of 15 residues. CDR3 region: CASSIVLKPTGELFF. For the CDR3, the DNA is TGTGCCAGTAGTATAGTCCTTAAGCCTACCGGGGAGCTGTTTTTT.

On this clonotype: This sequence may be a read error, since a much larger clone differs from it by one base. The chain carries TRBV7-9 and TRBJ2-5; TRBD1 is a possible D gene (5 bases). Germline loops: CDR1 SEHNR, CDR2 FQNEAQ (reference sequence). This CDR3 is 15 amino acids long. Trimming stripped 1 base from V and 5 bases from J, with 14 bases between. The CDR3 DNA follows: TGTGCCAGCAGCTTAGGACAGTTTGAGGAGGAGACCCAGTACTTC. Amino acids: CASSLGQFEEETQYF.

For this clonotype: It may be a read error: a sequence one base away is much more abundant. CDR3 nucleotide sequence: TGTGCCAGCAACTTACAGGGGATGAACACTGAAGCTTTCTTT. This encodes CASNLQGMNTEAFF. J is TRBJ1-1 and V is TRBV7-9; 7 nucleotides line up with TRBD1. Germline lookup yields CDR1 SEHNR and CDR2 FQNEAQ (reference sequence). CDR3 size: 14 residues.

This clonotype was picked up a small number of times. This chain connects TRBV10-3 to TRBJ1-1, with 9 bases fitting TRBD1. This CDR3 contains 13 residues. Germline values: CDR1 ENHRY, CDR2 SYGVKD. The V gene end was trimmed by 11 bases and the J gene end by 1 base; junction bases not matched to a gene: 5. The CDR3 is CASRDRENTEAFF. In nucleotides, the CDR3 is TGTGCCTCCCGGGACAGGGAGAACACTGAAGCTTTCTTT.

V is TRBV7-9 and J is TRBJ1-1; no firm D call. The V end lost 0 bases, the J end lost 4 bases, and 12 bases lay between the germline ends. This CDR3 is built from 15 residues. CDR1 and CDR2 (germline): SEHNR, FQNEAQ (reference sequence). This chain's CDR3 is CASSLARWGSTEAFF. The CDR3 region has the DNA TGTGCCAGCAGCTTAGCGCGGTGGGGTAGCACTGAAGCTTTCTTT.

V is TRBV20-1 and J is TRBJ2-1, with 7 bases matching TRBD1. The germline V gene has CDR1 DFQATT and CDR2 SNEGSKA (reference sequence). There are 11 residues in the CDR3. V shed 5 bases and J 13 bases; nucleotides not matched to a gene: 8. The CDR3 DNA follows: TGCAGTGCTTCCGAGGGACAGATCCAGTTCTTC. Translating it yields CSASEGQIQFF.

There are many counts of this clonotype. J is TRBJ1-1 and V is TRBV19; 10 bases match TRBD1. V was clipped by 3 bases and J by 5 bases; unmatched bases: 6. Germline V gene lookup returns CDR1 LNHDA and CDR2 SQIVND (reference sequence). CDR3 length equals 15 residues. CDR3: CASSITGQGNTEAFF. Here the CDR3 DNA reads TGTGCCAGTAGTATCACGGGACAGGGGAATACTGAAGCTTTCTTT.

This clonotype was counted at least ten times. The rearrangement joins TRBV5-5 to TRBJ2-7; 8 nucleotides line up with TRBD1. V was pared by 0 bases and J by 3 bases, with 11 bases of the junction left unmatched. Per the germline V gene, CDR1 is SGHKS and CDR2 is YYEKEE (reference sequence). The CDR3 spans 17 residues. The CDR3 loop is CASSLVPGTGVLYEQYV. DNA for the CDR3: TGTGCCAGCAGCTTGGTCCCCGGGACAGGAGTCCTCTACGAGCAGTACGTC.

Ten or more counts support this clonotype. This chain uses TRBV12-3 or TRBV12-4 with TRBJ2-1; D gene unclear. With 1 base removed from V and 7 bases from J, the gap between germline ends came to 5 bases. The CDR3 runs 12 residues. The CDR3 spells CASSLDGNEQFF. As DNA, the CDR3 is TGTGCCAGCAGTTTAGACGGGAATGAGCAGTTCTTC.

The chain is built from TRBV12-3 or TRBV12-4 and TRBJ1-4, with D maybe TRBD1 (5 bases). The CDR3 loop spans 14 amino acids. V shed 6 bases and J shed 1 base, with 9 bases lying between them. CDR3 nucleotides: TGTGCCAGCAGCCCAGGGATAACTAATGAAAAACTGTTTTTT. Translated: CASSPGITNEKLFF.